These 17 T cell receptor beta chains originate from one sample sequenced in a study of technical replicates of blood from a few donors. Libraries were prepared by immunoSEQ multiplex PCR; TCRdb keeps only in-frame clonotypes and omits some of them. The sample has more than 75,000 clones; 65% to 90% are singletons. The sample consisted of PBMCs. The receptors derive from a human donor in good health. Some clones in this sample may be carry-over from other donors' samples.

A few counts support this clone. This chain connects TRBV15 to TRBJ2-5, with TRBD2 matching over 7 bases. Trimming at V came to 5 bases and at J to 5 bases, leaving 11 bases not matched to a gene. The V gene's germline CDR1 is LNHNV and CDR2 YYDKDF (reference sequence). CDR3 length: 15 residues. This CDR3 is CATSLRAGVWETQYF. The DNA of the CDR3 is TGTGCCACCAGCCTTCGGGCGGGGGTTTGGGAGACCCAGTACTTC.

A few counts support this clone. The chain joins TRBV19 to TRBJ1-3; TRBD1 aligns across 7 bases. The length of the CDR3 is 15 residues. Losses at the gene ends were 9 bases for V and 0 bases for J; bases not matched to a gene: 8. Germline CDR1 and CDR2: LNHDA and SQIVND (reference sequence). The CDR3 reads CASEGAFSSGNTIYF. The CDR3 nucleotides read TGTGCCAGCGAGGGGGCTTTCTCCTCTGGAAACACCATATATTTT.

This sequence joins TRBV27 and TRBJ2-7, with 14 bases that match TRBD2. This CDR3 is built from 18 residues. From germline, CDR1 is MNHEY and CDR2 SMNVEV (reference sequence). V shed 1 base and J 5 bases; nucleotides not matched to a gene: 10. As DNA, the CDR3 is TGTGCCAGCAGTTTATTCCTTCCAGGGACTAGCGGGAGAAACGAGCAGTACTTC. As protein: CASSLFLPGTSGRNEQYF.

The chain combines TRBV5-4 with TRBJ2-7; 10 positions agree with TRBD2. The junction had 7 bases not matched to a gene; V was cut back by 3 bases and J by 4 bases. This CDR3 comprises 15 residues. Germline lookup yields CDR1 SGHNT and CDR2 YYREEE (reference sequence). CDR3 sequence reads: CASSSYSGGWYEQYF. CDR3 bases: TGTGCCAGCAGCTCTTATAGCGGGGGGTGGTACGAGCAGTACTTC.

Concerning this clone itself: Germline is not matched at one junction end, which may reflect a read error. The CDR3 protein is CASSLAEGQARDF. CDR3 nucleotide sequence: TGTGCCAGCAGCTTAGCCGAAGGACAAGCTAGAGATTTT. The chain carries TRBV7-9 and TRBJ1-3, with D possibly being TRBD1 (5 bases). From germline, CDR1 is SEHNR and CDR2 FQNEAQ (reference sequence). The CDR3 loop spans 13 amino acids. Drawing the rest from reference TRBV7-9 and TRBJ1-3, the complete variable domain is DTGVSQNPRHKITKRGQNVTFRCDPISEHNRLYWYRQTLGQGPEFLTYFQNEAQLEKSRLLSDRFSAERPKGSFSTLEIQRTEQGDSAMYLCASSLAEGQARDFGEGSWLTVV.

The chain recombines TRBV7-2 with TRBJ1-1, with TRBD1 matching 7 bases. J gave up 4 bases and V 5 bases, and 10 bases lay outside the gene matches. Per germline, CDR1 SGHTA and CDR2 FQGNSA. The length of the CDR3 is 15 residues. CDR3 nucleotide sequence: TGTGCCAGCAGCCTCCCAGAGGGACAGCTCACTGAAGCTTTCTTT. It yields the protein CASSLPEGQLTEAFF.

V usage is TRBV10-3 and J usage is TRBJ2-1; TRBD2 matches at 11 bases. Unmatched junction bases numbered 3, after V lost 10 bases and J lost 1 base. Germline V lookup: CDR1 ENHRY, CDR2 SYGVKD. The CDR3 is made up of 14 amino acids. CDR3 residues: CASLAGGSYNEQFF. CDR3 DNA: TGTGCCAGCCTAGCGGGAGGATCCTACAATGAGCAGTTCTTC.

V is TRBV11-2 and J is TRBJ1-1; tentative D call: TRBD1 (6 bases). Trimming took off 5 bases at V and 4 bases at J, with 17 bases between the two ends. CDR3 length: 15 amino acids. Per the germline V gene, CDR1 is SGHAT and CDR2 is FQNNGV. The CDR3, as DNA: TGTGCCAGCAGCGGACACCGCAGGGGTGGCACTGAAGCTTTCTTT. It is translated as CASSGHRRGGTEAFF.

The CDR3 loop is CASSSTGGSYEQYF. CDR3 coding DNA: TGTGCCAGCAGCTCCACCGGGGGATCCTACGAGCAGTACTTC. V usage is TRBV5-8 and J usage is TRBJ2-7; tentative D call: TRBD2 (6 bases). The germline V gene has CDR1 SGHTS and CDR2 YDEGEE. The CDR3 has 14 amino acids. V was cut by 3 bases and J by 1 base, with 11 bases left in between.

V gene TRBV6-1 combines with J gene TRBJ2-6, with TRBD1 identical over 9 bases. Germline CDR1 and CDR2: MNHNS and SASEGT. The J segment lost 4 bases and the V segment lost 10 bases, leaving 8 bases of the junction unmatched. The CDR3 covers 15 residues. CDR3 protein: CATRDREGGANVLTF. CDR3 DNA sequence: TGTGCCACCCGGGACAGGGAAGGGGGGGCCAACGTCCTGACTTTC.

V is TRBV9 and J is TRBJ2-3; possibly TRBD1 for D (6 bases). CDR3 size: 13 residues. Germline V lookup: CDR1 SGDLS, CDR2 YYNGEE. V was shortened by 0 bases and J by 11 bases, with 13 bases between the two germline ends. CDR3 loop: CASSVEAQGRQYF. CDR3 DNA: TGTGCCAGCAGCGTAGAAGCACAGGGAAGGCAGTATTTT.

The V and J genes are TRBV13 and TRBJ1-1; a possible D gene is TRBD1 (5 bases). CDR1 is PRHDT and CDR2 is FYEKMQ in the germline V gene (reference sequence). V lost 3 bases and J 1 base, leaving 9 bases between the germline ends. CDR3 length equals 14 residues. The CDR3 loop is CASSLGGQNTEAFF. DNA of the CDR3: TGTGCCAGCAGCTTGGGAGGACAGAACACTGAAGCTTTCTTT.

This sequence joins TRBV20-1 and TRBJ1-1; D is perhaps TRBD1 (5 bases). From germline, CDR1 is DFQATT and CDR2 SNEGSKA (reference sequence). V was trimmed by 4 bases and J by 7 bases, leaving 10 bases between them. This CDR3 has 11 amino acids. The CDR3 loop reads CSATQTDEAFF. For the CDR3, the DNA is TGCAGTGCTACTCAGACAGATGAAGCTTTCTTT.

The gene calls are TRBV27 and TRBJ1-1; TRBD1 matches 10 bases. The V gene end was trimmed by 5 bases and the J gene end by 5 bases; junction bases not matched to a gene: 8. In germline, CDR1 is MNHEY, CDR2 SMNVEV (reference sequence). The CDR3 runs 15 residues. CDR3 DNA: TGTGCCAGCAGTCTATACAGGGACAGGGGAACTGAAGCTTTCTTT. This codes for CASSLYRDRGTEAFF.

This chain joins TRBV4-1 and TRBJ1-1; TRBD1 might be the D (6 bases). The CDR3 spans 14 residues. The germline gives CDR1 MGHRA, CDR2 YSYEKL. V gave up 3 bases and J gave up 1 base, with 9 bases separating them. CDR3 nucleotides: TGCGCCAGCAGCCAGGTACAGGGGAACACTGAAGCTTTCTTT. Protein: CASSQVQGNTEAFF.

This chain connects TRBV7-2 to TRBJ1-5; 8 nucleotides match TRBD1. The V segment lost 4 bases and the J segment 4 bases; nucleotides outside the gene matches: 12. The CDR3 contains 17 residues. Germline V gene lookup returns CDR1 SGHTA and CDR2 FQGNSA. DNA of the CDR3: TGTGCCAGCAGCTCCCCGGGAGGACAGGGAAGAAATCAGCCCCAGCATTTT. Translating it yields CASSSPGGQGRNQPQHF.

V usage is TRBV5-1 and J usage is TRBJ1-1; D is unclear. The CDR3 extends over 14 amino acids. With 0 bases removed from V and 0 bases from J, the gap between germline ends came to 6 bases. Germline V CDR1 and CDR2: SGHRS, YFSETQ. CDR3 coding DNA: TGCGCCAGCAGCTTGGTCGCGGTGAACACTGAAGCTTTCTTT. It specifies CASSLVAVNTEAFF.